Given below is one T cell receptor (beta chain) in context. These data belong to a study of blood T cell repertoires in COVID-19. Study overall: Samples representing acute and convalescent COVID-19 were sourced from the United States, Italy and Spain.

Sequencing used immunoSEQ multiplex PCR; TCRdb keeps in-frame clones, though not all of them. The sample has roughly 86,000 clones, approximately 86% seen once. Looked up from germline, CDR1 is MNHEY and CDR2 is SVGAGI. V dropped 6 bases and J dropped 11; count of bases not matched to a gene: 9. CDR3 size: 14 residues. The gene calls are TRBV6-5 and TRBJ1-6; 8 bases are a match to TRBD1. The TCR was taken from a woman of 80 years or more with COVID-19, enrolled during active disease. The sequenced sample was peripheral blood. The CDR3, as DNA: TGTGCCAGCAGCCGACAGGGGACGTCGACACCCCTCCACTTT. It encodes CASSRQGTSTPLHF.